The 4 T cell receptor beta chains below were found in one sample sequenced in a study of cytomegalovirus exposure and HLA in healthy donors. PCR used 60 Vbeta primers and 13 Jbeta primers. Assay: immunoSEQ multiplex PCR; the TCRdb copy retains only in-frame clones and omits some. The sample lists 100,000 or so clones, 65% to 80% occurring once. The sequenced material came from PBMCs. These receptors came from a man aged 40-50 years in good health and CMV-seropositive.

The chain recombines TRBV7-2 with TRBJ2-1; TRBD2 matches at 8 bases. V trimming: 5 bases; J trimming: 5 bases; junction bases outside the gene matches: 8. Per germline, CDR1 SGHTA and CDR2 FQGNSA. The CDR3 has 15 residues. CDR3 sequence reads: CASSPLSGADNEQFF. CDR3 in DNA: TGTGCCAGCAGCCCACTTAGCGGGGCCGACAATGAGCAGTTCTTC. Full variable domain (missing parts from reference TRBV7-2 and TRBJ2-1): GAGVSQSPSNKVTEKGKDVELRCDPISGHTALYWYRQSLGQGLEFLIYFQGNSAPDKSGLPSDRFSAERTGGSVSTLTIQRTQQEDSAVYLCASSPLSGADNEQFFGPGTRLTVL.

This clone has a handful of counts. This chain connects TRBV5-8 to TRBJ2-2; no clear D gene. Trimming shortened V by 2 bases and J by 3 bases, and 11 bases separated the two germline ends. CDR1 is SGHTS and CDR2 is YDEGEE in the germline V gene. The CDR3 totals 15 residues. The CDR3 nucleotides read TGTGCCAGCAGCTTTAACTTATTGGACACCGGGGAGCTGTTTTTT. Translated: CASSFNLLDTGELFF.

CDR3 loop: CASSLTTGHEQYF. The CDR3 DNA follows: TGTGCCAGCAGCTTAACCACAGGCCACGAGCAGTACTTC. The chain couples TRBV7-2 to TRBJ2-7; a weak D match, TRBD1 (5 bases). Germline-derived CDR1 and CDR2 are SGHTA and FQGNSA. This CDR3 has 13 residues. V shed 2 bases and J shed 5 bases, with 10 bases lying between them.

The chain couples TRBV1 to TRBJ1-1; the table's D call TRBD1 went unverified against the DNA. TRBV1 is designated a pseudogene. The CDR3 sequence is 15 residues long. The CDR3 sequence: CTSTETGGTSTEAFF. As DNA, the CDR3 is TGCACCAGCACCGAAACAGGGGGCACTAGCACTGAAGCTTTCTTT.